This T cell receptor (beta chain) was captured in a study of CD8+ T cells in alopecia areata. For the study at large: For treated patients, severity scores reflected the percentage of scalp area affected.

Indicated treatment: oral pan-JAK inhibitor, 5-10 mg twice daily. Using a FACSAria, the CD4+ and CD8+ T cells were sorted from the PBMCs. The ends lost 3 bases at V and 0 bases at J; junction bases unmatched: 5. From germline, CDR1 is LNHDA and CDR2 SQIVND (reference sequence). The CDR3 is 16 amino acids. Once RNA had been extracted, it was reverse transcribed into cDNA to act as the sequencing template. The data were produced by immunoSEQ multiplex PCR, yet TCRdb's version contains in-frame clones alone and is incomplete. The table records 150,000 to 200,000 clones, approximately 59% of them present only once. Many counts were recorded for this clone. The antigen remains unidentified. The study, taken as a whole, reports: Scalp sequencing captures resident alphabeta T cells of normal skin too.

This sequence originates from a human donor with alopecia areata. The V gene is TRBV19, the J gene TRBJ2-3, with 8 bases matching TRBD1. Sequenced material: CD4+ T cells sorted from blood, taken at approximately week 60, from a patient treated with tofacitinib. The CDR3 DNA reads TGTGCCAGTAGTATGAGGACAGGGCAGAGCACAGATACGCAGTATTTT. Translated: CASSMRTGQSTDTQYF.